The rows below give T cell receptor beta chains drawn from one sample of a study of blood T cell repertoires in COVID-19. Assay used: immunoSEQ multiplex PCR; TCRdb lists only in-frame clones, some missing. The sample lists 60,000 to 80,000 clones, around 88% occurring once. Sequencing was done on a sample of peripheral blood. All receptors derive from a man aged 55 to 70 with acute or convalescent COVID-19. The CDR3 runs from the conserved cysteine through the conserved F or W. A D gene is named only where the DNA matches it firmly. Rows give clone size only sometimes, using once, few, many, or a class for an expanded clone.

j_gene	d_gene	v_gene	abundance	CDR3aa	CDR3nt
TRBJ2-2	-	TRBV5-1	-	CASSFGGGAGTGELFF	TGCGCCAGCAGCTTCGGAGGGGGGGCCGGGACCGGGGAGCTGTTTTTT
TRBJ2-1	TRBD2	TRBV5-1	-	CASSLGLAVNEQFF	TGCGCCAGCAGCTTGGGGCTAGCGGTTAATGAGCAGTTCTTC
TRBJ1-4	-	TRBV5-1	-	CASSDIQGSNEKLFF	TGCGCCAGCAGCGACATACAGGGATCAAATGAAAAACTGTTTTTT
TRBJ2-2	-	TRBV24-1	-	CATSVPLGDTGELFF	TGTGCCACCAGTGTTCCCCTAGGGGACACCGGGGAGCTGTTTTTT
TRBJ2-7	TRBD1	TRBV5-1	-	CARMRDSSYEQYF	TGCGCCAGAATGAGGGACAGCTCCTACGAGCAGTACTTC
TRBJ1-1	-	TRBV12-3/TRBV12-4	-	CASRSGLNTEAFF	TGTGCCAGCAGGTCGGGGTTGAACACTGAAGCTTTCTTT
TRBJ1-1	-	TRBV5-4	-	CASSPQGKFAEAFF	TGTGCCAGCAGCCCACAGGGAAAATTCGCTGAAGCTTTCTTT
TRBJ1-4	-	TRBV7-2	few	CASSLAAGFWTGEKLFF	TGTGCCAGCAGCTTAGCTGCAGGGTTCTGGACGGGTGAAAAACTGTTTTTT
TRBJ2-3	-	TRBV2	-	CASSAPENTDTQYF	TGTGCCAGCAGTGCTCCAGAAAACACAGATACGCAGTATTTT
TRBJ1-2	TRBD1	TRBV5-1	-	CASSSGQGAGSTF	TGCGCCAGCAGCTCTGGACAGGGAGCAGGGAGCACCTTC
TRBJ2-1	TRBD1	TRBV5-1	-	CASSLMGQEVDEQFF	TGCGCCAGCAGCTTGATGGGACAGGAGGTGGATGAGCAGTTCTTC
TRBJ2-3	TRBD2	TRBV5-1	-	CASSPRGSGGAPGWDTQYF	TGCGCCAGCAGCCCCCGGGGCAGCGGGGGCGCACCAGGGTGGGATACGCAGTATTTT
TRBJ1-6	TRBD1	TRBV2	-	CASGDRGQRNSPLHF	TGTGCCAGCGGGGACAGGGGGCAGAGGAATTCACCCCTCCACTTT
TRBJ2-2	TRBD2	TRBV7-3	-	CASSLAGGNTGELFF	TGTGCCAGCAGCTTAGCGGGGGGGAACACCGGGGAGCTGTTTTTT
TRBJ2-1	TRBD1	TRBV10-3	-	CAIKRDRESNEQFF	TGTGCCATCAAGCGGGACAGGGAGTCGAATGAGCAGTTCTTC
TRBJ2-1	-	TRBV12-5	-	CASVPWDSLKSEQFF	TGTGCTAGTGTTCCCTGGGACTCCCTGAAGAGTGAGCAGTTCTTC
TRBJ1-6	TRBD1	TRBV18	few	CASSPLQPRQGNSPLHF	TGTGCCAGCTCACCACTCCAACCTCGACAGGGTAATTCACCCCTCCACTTT
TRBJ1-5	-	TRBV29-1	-	CSVEDGGGAGNQPQHF	TGCAGCGTTGAAGATGGGGGGGGCGCGGGCAATCAGCCCCAGCATTTT
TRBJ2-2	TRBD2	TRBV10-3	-	CAISDLAGDTGELFF	TGTGCCATCAGTGACCTAGCGGGGGACACCGGGGAGCTGTTTTTT
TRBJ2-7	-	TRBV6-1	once	CASSEVAGNYEQYF	TGTGCCAGCAGTGAAGTCGCAGGGAACTACGAGCAGTACTTC
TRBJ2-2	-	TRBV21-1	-	CASSKRYRVRTGELFF	TGTGCCAGCAGCAAGCGATACAGGGTTAGGACCGGGGAGCTGTTTTTT
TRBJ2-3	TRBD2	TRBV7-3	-	CASSPLAGEARDTQYF	TGTGCCAGCAGCCCCCTGGCGGGAGAGGCTCGAGATACGCAGTATTTT
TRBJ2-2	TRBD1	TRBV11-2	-	CASSPWTGETGELFF	TGTGCCAGCAGCCCATGGACAGGGGAGACCGGGGAGCTGTTTTTT
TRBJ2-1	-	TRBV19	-	CASSVTGTGSYNEQFF	TGTGCCAGTAGTGTTACCGGGACTGGCTCCTACAATGAGCAGTTCTTC
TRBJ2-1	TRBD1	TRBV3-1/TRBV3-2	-	CASSYNLIGQGGQQFF	TGTGCCAGCAGCTATAATCTAATTGGACAGGGGGGGCAGCAGTTCTTC